The 25 T cell receptor beta chains in this list originate from one sample, sequenced in a study of control samples from healthy donors and cancer patients. Produced via immunoSEQ multiplex PCR; TCRdb's table is partial and in-frame only. The profile covers 89,000 or so clones, with approximately 87% appearing a single time and roughly 20% taken by the ten largest. Sequencing was done on a sample of blood. Receptors originate from a man aged 50-60 years in good health.

V is TRBV3-1 (or the pseudogene TRBV3-2) and J is TRBJ2-2, with 12 positions matching TRBD2. The CDR3 spans 19 residues. The germline CDR1 and CDR2 sequences are LGHDT and YNNKEL (reference sequence). Losses at the gene ends were 0 bases for V and 1 base for J; bases not matched to a gene: 6. The CDR3 DNA is TGTGCCAGCAGCCAAGACTGGCTAGCGGGAGGGATGAACACCGGGGAGCTGTTTTTT. Its translation is CASSQDWLAGGMNTGELFF.

The chain employs TRBV12-3 or TRBV12-4 and TRBJ2-3; D gene unclear. This CDR3 is 12 amino acids long. V gave up 8 bases and J gave up 2 bases, with 8 bases separating them. The CDR3 DNA reads TGTGCCAGCCGTAGCAACACAGATACGCAGTATTTT. It specifies CASRSNTDTQYF.

This clone was picked up one time. This sequence joins TRBV7-2 and TRBJ2-3, with D hard to call. There are 12 residues in the CDR3. CDR1 and CDR2 (germline): SGHTA, FQGNSA. The V and J ends lost 1 base and 5 bases respectively, with 4 bases between them. CDR3 sequence (DNA): TGTGCCAGCAGCTTAGTGCGAGATACGCAGTATTTT. Translated, it gives CASSLVRDTQYF.

This clone was observed a single time. The V call is TRBV23-1, the J call TRBJ1-1; D is perhaps TRBD1 (5 bases). TRBV23-1 is marked as an open reading frame, function uncertain. With 7 bases removed from V and 1 base from J, the gap between germline ends came to 13 bases. This CDR3 spans 14 amino acids. Written as DNA, the CDR3 is TGCGCCAGCACTCAGGGTTATAGGAACACTGAAGCTTTCTTT. Its protein product is CASTQGYRNTEAFF.

V usage is TRBV4-2 and J usage is TRBJ2-3; TRBD2 is a possible D gene (7 bases). Trimming took off 6 bases at V and 0 bases at J, with 13 bases between the two ends. Per the germline V gene, CDR1 is LGHNA and CDR2 is YNFKEQ. The CDR3 length is 15 residues. As DNA, the CDR3 is TGTGCCAGCAGGGGAGGGGGGTCTAGCACAGATACGCAGTATTTT. As protein: CASRGGGSSTDTQYF.

The chain recombines TRBV3-1 (or the pseudogene TRBV3-2) with TRBJ2-1; TRBD1 or TRBD2 may be the D gene (5 bases each). CDR3 length: 14 residues. CDR1 LGHDT and CDR2 YNNKEL come from the germline V gene (reference sequence). V lost 3 bases, J lost 6 bases, and 12 bases lay in between. As DNA, the CDR3 is TGTGCCAGCAGCCATGGGGACCCCCGCAATGAGCAGTTCTTC. This encodes CASSHGDPRNEQFF.

The chain is built from TRBV24-1 and TRBJ1-4, with no clear D. CDR3 length: 13 amino acids. Trimming removed 8 bases at V and 4 bases at J, with 10 bases between. CDR1 is KGHDR, CDR2 SFDVKD, per germline. This chain's CDR3 is CATIWRYNEKLFF. The CDR3, as DNA: TGTGCCACCATTTGGCGGTATAATGAAAAACTGTTTTTT.

This chain joins TRBV9 and TRBJ1-6, with D possibly TRBD1 on 5 matching bases. Trimming pared 1 base from V and 6 bases from J, leaving 11 bases between. Looked up from germline, CDR1 is SGDLS and CDR2 is YYNGEE. The CDR3 totals 15 residues. CDR3 region: CASSVSGGGNSPLHF. The CDR3 nucleotides are TGTGCCAGCAGCGTATCCGGGGGAGGTAATTCACCCCTCCACTTT.

The rearrangement links TRBV6-2 or TRBV6-3 to TRBJ1-1; 7 positions agree with TRBD1. The CDR3 loop spans 15 amino acids. V dropped 5 bases and J dropped 0; count of bases not matched to a gene: 6. The germline gives CDR1 MNHEY, CDR2 SVGEGT. The CDR3 nucleotides are TGTGCCAGCAGTATAGGGACAGACATGAACACTGAAGCTTTCTTT. It is translated as CASSIGTDMNTEAFF.

The V gene is TRBV7-3, the J gene TRBJ1-1; 8 bases agree with TRBD1. Germline CDR1 reads SGHTA; CDR2 reads FQGTGA. V trimming: 3 bases; J trimming: 3 bases; junction bases outside the gene matches: 0. This CDR3 has 13 residues. The CDR3 reads CASSLTGDTEAFF. The CDR3 region has the DNA TGTGCCAGCAGCTTGACAGGGGACACTGAAGCTTTCTTT.

This clone came up once. The J gene is TRBJ2-1, the V gene TRBV2; 12 bases fit TRBD2. The germline V gene encodes CDR1 SNHLY and CDR2 FYNNEI. The CDR3 covers 15 residues. V lost 6 bases, J lost 8 bases, and 8 bases stayed unmatched. DNA of the CDR3: TGTGCCAGCAGAAAGACTAGCGGGAGCGTGGATGAGCAGTTCTTC. Its translation is CASRKTSGSVDEQFF.

Concerning this clone itself: Different DNA sequences within this sample yield the same CDR3. V and J are TRBV5-4 and TRBJ1-6; D might be TRBD1 (6 bases). Between the trimmed V and J ends, which lost 0 bases and 6 bases, there was a span of 10 bases. The CDR3 has 15 amino acids. Germline CDR1 SGHNT, CDR2 YYREEE (reference sequence). CDR3: CASSLEGGANSPLHF. In DNA, the CDR3 is TGTGCCAGCAGCTTGGAGGGGGGGGCTAATTCACCCCTCCACTTT.

This clone was seen once. The gene calls are TRBV6-5 and TRBJ1-1; the D is unclear. CDR3 length: 11 amino acids. V dropped 7 bases and J dropped 1 base, with 4 bases sitting between them. Germline loops: CDR1 MNHEY, CDR2 SVGAGI. The CDR3 coding sequence is TGTGCCAGCAAGAGGAACACTGAAGCTTTCTTT. This encodes CASKRNTEAFF.

The chain combines TRBV4-2 with TRBJ1-1; D may be TRBD1 (5 bases). Germline V gives CDR1 LGHNA, CDR2 YNFKEQ. The CDR3 has 15 residues. The ends were cut back, 0 bases at V and 4 bases at J, with 12 bases in the middle. This CDR3 reads CASSQEMRGGTEAFF. CDR3 coding DNA: TGTGCCAGCAGCCAAGAAATGCGGGGGGGCACTGAAGCTTTCTTT.

V usage is TRBV27 and J usage is TRBJ1-3; no definite D call. Germline V gene sequence: CDR1 MNHEY, CDR2 SMNVEV (reference sequence). Trimming removed 6 bases from V and 1 base from J, with 13 bases in between. This CDR3 comprises 15 residues. The CDR3 bases are TGTGCCAGCAGGGGCTTTACGGGGTCTGGAAACACCATATATTTT. Amino acids: CASRGFTGSGNTIYF.

The rearrangement uses TRBV30 and TRBJ1-1; 9 nucleotides align to TRBD1. Germline assignment: CDR1 GTSNPN and CDR2 SVGIG (reference sequence). This CDR3 spans 14 amino acids. Germline trimming cut 1 base from V and 0 bases from J; bases unmatched to any gene: 0. The CDR3 region has the DNA TGTGCCTGGAGTGACAGGGGGCTGAACACTGAAGCTTTCTTT. Its protein is CAWSDRGLNTEAFF.

This chain connects TRBV29-1 to TRBJ1-2, with 12 bases lining up with TRBD1. Germline lookup yields CDR1 SQVTM and CDR2 ANQGSEA. The CDR3 is 14 amino acids. Unmatched junction bases numbered 6, after V lost 7 bases and J lost 3 bases. CDR3 loop: CSAAGTGGHYGYTF. The CDR3 coding sequence is TGCAGCGCAGCCGGGACAGGGGGCCACTATGGCTACACCTTC.

V gene TRBV5-1 combines with J gene TRBJ1-1, with TRBD1 matching over 9 bases. There are 14 residues in the CDR3. CDR1 SGHRS and CDR2 YFSETQ come from the germline V gene. V was pared by 4 bases and J by 4 bases, with 5 bases of the junction left unmatched. The CDR3 DNA sequence: TGCGCCAGCAGCCTACAGGGGGCGAGCACTGAAGCTTTCTTT. It is translated as CASSLQGASTEAFF.

This clone is a singleton in its sample. The rearrangement links TRBV4-3 to TRBJ1-2; tentative D call: TRBD1 (5 bases). Trimming removed 0 bases from V and 6 bases from J, with 11 bases in between. CDR3 length equals 14 residues. Germline assignment: CDR1 LGHNA and CDR2 YSLEER. The CDR3 DNA follows: TGCGCCAGCAGCCAAGATCCAGGGAAACATGGCTACACCTTC. This encodes CASSQDPGKHGYTF.

This clone appeared once. The chain carries TRBV5-1 and TRBJ1-1; 8 nucleotides match TRBD1. The length of the CDR3 is 15 residues. Germline V CDR1 and CDR2: SGHRS, YFSETQ. V shed 4 bases and J 5 bases; nucleotides not matched to a gene: 10. The CDR3 nucleotides read TGCGCCAGCAGCCTGACAGGGGTTGAGGGGACTGAAGCTTTCTTT. Its protein product is CASSLTGVEGTEAFF.

The rearrangement uses TRBV5-6 and TRBJ1-1; weak D call: TRBD1 (6 bases). The CDR3 is 13 residues long. CDR1 and CDR2 from the germline V gene are SGHDT and YYEEEE. V was shortened by 4 bases and J by 0 bases, with 7 bases between the two germline ends. CDR3 sequence: CASSRGLNTEAFF. The CDR3 DNA sequence: TGTGCCAGCAGCAGGGGGTTGAACACTGAAGCTTTCTTT.

This clone was seen more than once but under ten times. J is TRBJ1-4 and V is TRBV10-1; D is uncertain. This CDR3 has 13 residues. Germline V gives CDR1 WNHNN, CDR2 SYGVQD (reference sequence). Trimming removed 5 bases from V and 7 bases from J, with 11 bases in between. The CDR3 DNA reads TGCGCCAGCAGTCCGGACGAGAGTGAAAAACTGTTTTTT. It yields the protein CASSPDESEKLFF.

The chain joins TRBV3-1 (or the pseudogene TRBV3-2) to TRBJ1-6; D is undetermined. Trimming stripped 10 bases from V and 0 bases from J, with 13 bases between. This CDR3 contains 15 residues. Germline CDR1 is LGHDT and CDR2 is YNNKEL (reference sequence). The CDR3 protein is CATRTVSSYNSPLHF. The DNA for the CDR3 is TGTGCCACACGGACGGTTAGCTCCTATAATTCACCCCTCCACTTT.

This clone was detected a few times. This rearrangement joins TRBV6-2 or TRBV6-3 to TRBJ1-1; tentatively, D is TRBD1 (6 bases). Trimming shortened V by 4 bases and J by 0 bases, and 12 bases separated the two germline ends. This CDR3 spans 15 amino acids. Per the germline V gene, CDR1 is MNHEY and CDR2 is SVGEGT. CDR3 in amino acids: CASSSGGTLNTEAFF. CDR3 nucleotide sequence: TGTGCCAGCAGTTCGGGGGGGACATTGAACACTGAAGCTTTCTTT.

This clone has more than one count but fewer than ten. The rearrangement uses TRBV24-1 and TRBJ2-1; D possibly matches TRBD1 or TRBD2 (5 bases each). CDR3 length: 16 amino acids. The V end was cut by 0 bases, the J end by 7 bases, with 15 bases between. Germline CDR1 reads KGHDR; CDR2 reads SFDVKD. For the CDR3, the DNA is TGTGCCACCAGTGATTTGGAGGGGCATTCCTGGAATGAGCAGTTCTTC. Translating it yields CATSDLEGHSWNEQFF.